Here is one TCR beta chain with its context. The antigen remains undetermined. A history of autoimmune disease or systemic immunosuppression excluded patients. These data are taken from a study of OX40 agonist ivuxolimab in advanced cancers. On the study more broadly: Of mixed ages from roughly 23 to 85 and averaging around 60 years, the group was roughly 83% male. Enrollees could have had prior anti-PD-1, anti-PD-L1 or anti-CTLA-4 therapy, which over 35% had received.

The V gene lost 0 bases and the J gene lost 5 bases, with 14 bases spanning the gap. Germline V gene data show CDR1 as SGHDT and CDR2 as YYEEEE. CDR3 length equals 15 residues. Repertoires were generated with immunoSEQ multiplex PCR, while TCRdb's copy carries only in-frame clones and drops some. The profile shows about 100,000 clones, roughly 90% of them singletons. Study-wide results and caveats: The average count of expanded clones was higher among CD8+ T cells than among CD4+.

Source: CD4+ or CD8+ T cells sorted from blood, taken in a trial of the OX40 agonist ivuxolimab. The sequence was collected from an adult with an advanced solid tumor such as melanoma, head and neck, liver or kidney cancer. V gene TRBV5-6 combines with J gene TRBJ1-1; no reliable D call. The DNA of the CDR3 is TGTGCCAGCAGCTTGGTAGGACCTACGGGGACTGAAGCTTTCTTT. It translates to CASSLVGPTGTEAFF.